What follows are 30 T cell receptor beta chains derived from one specimen sequenced in a study of cytomegalovirus exposure and HLA in healthy donors. PCR primers comprised 60 Vbeta and 13 Jbeta primers. The repertoire was sequenced with immunoSEQ multiplex PCR; TCRdb's copy has only in-frame clones and lacks some. The table includes 90,000 to 110,000 clones, approximately 69% detected once. Source material: PBMCs. The receptors derive from a man aged 30 to 39 in good health and CMV-seronegative.

The rearrangement uses TRBV4-3 and TRBJ2-3; TRBD2 might be the D (7 bases). Germline values: CDR1 LGHNA, CDR2 YSLEER. Between the trimmed V and J ends, which lost 0 bases and 5 bases, there was a span of 24 bases. There are 19 residues in the CDR3. CDR3 nucleotide sequence: TGCGCCAGCAGCCAAGAAGGGGGGGTGGGGGGGAAGGTCGGAGATACGCAGTATTTT. Translation gives CASSQEGGVGGKVGDTQYF.

The rearrangement uses TRBV18 and TRBJ2-1; tentatively, D is TRBD2 (6 bases). The V gene's germline CDR1 is KGHSH and CDR2 LQKENI. The CDR3 contains 15 residues. The germline V and J ends were trimmed by 0 bases and 12 bases, with 18 bases remaining between them. The CDR3 region is CASSPPGREVLAQFF. Written as DNA, the CDR3 is TGTGCCAGCTCACCACCTGGAAGGGAGGTCTTGGCGCAGTTCTTC.

This clone has a handful of counts. The chain employs TRBV7-2 and TRBJ1-1; D might be TRBD1 (5 bases). The CDR3 totals 14 residues. CDR1 is SGHTA, CDR2 FQGNSA, per germline. V lost 5 bases, J lost 4 bases, and 14 bases lay in between. DNA of the CDR3: TGTGCCAGCAGCCCCAATCTAGGGGTCACTGAAGCTTTCTTT. It is translated as CASSPNLGVTEAFF.

V and J are TRBV4-3 and TRBJ2-3; 15 bases are a match to TRBD2. This CDR3 has 21 amino acids. With V trimmed by 0 bases and J by 2 bases, 12 bases remained unmatched. Germline V gives CDR1 LGHNA, CDR2 YSLEER. This CDR3 is CASSQEGSAGTSGRYTDTQYF. CDR3 coding DNA: TGCGCCAGCAGCCAAGAAGGCTCCGCGGGGACTAGCGGGAGGTACACAGATACGCAGTATTTT.

V usage is TRBV19 and J usage is TRBJ2-1; D perhaps matches TRBD2 (5 bases). V was cut by 0 bases and J by 7 bases, with 13 bases left in between. Germline lookup yields CDR1 LNHDA and CDR2 SQIVND (reference sequence). CDR3 length: 15 amino acids. The CDR3, as DNA: TGTGCCAGTAGTATAGATCGTCCCGGGAAAAATGAGCAGTTCTTC. Its translation is CASSIDRPGKNEQFF.

This clone turned up a few times. This CDR3 is CASSLGGTNTEAFF. In DNA form, the CDR3 reads TGTGCCAGCAGCTTAGGCGGAACCAACACTGAAGCTTTCTTT. The chain has TRBV11-3 and TRBJ1-1; D is uncertain. Germline V gene lookup returns CDR1 SGHNT and CDR2 YENEEA. The CDR3 is 14 amino acids. Trimming cost V 1 base and J 2 bases, with 8 bases left between them.

The chain couples TRBV5-6 to TRBJ1-5; 7 bases are a match to TRBD1. CDR1 is SGHDT and CDR2 is YYEEEE in the germline V gene. The CDR3 extends over 15 amino acids. The V and J ends lost 3 bases and 5 bases, in that order; junction bases with no gene match: 8. The CDR3 reads CASSSQGRTHQPQHF. As DNA, the CDR3 is TGTGCCAGCAGCTCACAGGGGAGGACTCATCAGCCCCAGCATTTT.

This rearrangement joins TRBV7-2 to TRBJ1-2; no firm D call. The CDR3 length is 14 residues. The V gene's germline CDR1 is SGHTA and CDR2 FQGNSA. V was trimmed by 2 bases and J by 4 bases, leaving 11 bases between them. The CDR3, as DNA: TGTGCCAGCAGCTTAAACAGCCAGGTCTATGGCTACACCTTC. This gives the protein CASSLNSQVYGYTF.

The gene calls are TRBV5-1 and TRBJ2-1; 14 bases line up with TRBD2. The germline V gene has CDR1 SGHRS and CDR2 YFSETQ. This CDR3 comprises 14 residues. Trimming removed 7 bases from V and 7 bases from J; junction bases left unmatched: 4. The CDR3 protein is CASAGLAGVNEQFF. Written as DNA, the CDR3 is TGCGCCAGCGCGGGACTAGCGGGAGTAAATGAGCAGTTCTTC.

J is TRBJ2-7 and V is TRBV7-2; maybe TRBD2 (6 bases). Germline-derived CDR1 and CDR2 are SGHTA and FQGNSA. V was pared by 0 bases and J by 3 bases, with 12 bases between. The CDR3 is made up of 15 amino acids. In DNA, the CDR3 is TGTGCCAGCAGCTTAGCTAGGGACTGGAACTACGAGCAGTACTTC. Protein product: CASSLARDWNYEQYF.

The V and J genes are TRBV5-1 and TRBJ2-1; D is ambiguous. Trimming stripped 2 bases from V and 6 bases from J, with 12 bases between. The germline gives CDR1 SGHRS, CDR2 YFSETQ. This CDR3 is built from 14 residues. CDR3 nucleotide sequence: TGCGCCAGCAGCTTAGTCAGGAAAATCAATGAGCAGTTCTTC. Translating gives CASSLVRKINEQFF.

The rearrangement uses TRBV28 and TRBJ2-7; 8 nucleotides match TRBD2. There are 14 residues in the CDR3. Germline CDR1 reads MDHEN; CDR2 reads SYDVKM. J was trimmed by 5 bases and V by 11 bases; bases with no gene match: 14. This chain's CDR3 is CALRGASGPHEQYF. The CDR3 DNA reads TGTGCCCTCCGGGGGGCTAGCGGGCCCCACGAGCAGTACTTC.

V is TRBV14 and J is TRBJ2-7, with D possibly TRBD2 on 6 matching bases. V shed 1 base and J shed 3 bases, with 7 bases lying between them. Germline CDR1 SGHDN, CDR2 FVKESK. There are 13 residues in the CDR3. The CDR3 coding sequence is TGTGCCAGCAGCCAAGTGGGGGGCTACGAGCAGTACTTC. Its protein product is CASSQVGGYEQYF.

This sequence joins TRBV9 and TRBJ1-4; TRBD1 is a possible D gene (6 bases). The V gene lost 2 bases and the J gene lost 8 bases, with 16 bases spanning the gap. CDR3 length equals 15 residues. In germline, CDR1 is SGDLS, CDR2 YYNGEE. The CDR3 region is CASSVQTGGEEKLFF. The CDR3 region has the DNA TGTGCCAGCAGCGTCCAGACAGGAGGAGAAGAAAAACTGTTTTTT.

The gene calls are TRBV10-3 and TRBJ2-7; tentative D call: TRBD1 (6 bases). Germline V gene data show CDR1 as ENHRY and CDR2 as SYGVKD. Trimming shortened V by 7 bases and J by 5 bases, and 15 bases separated the two germline ends. The CDR3 has 13 amino acids. CDR3 DNA sequence: TGTGCCATCACCGAAAGGGGGAGTGACGAGCAGTACTTC. Translated, it gives CAITERGSDEQYF.

The rearrangement uses TRBV2 and TRBJ2-2; TRBD1 might be the D (6 bases). Germline V lookup: CDR1 SNHLY, CDR2 FYNNEI. The ends were cut back, 7 bases at V and 2 bases at J, with 11 bases in the middle. The CDR3 consists of 14 residues. CDR3 residues: CASTGTINTGELFF. The CDR3 coding sequence is TGTGCCAGCACCGGGACAATAAACACCGGGGAGCTGTTTTTT.

The V gene is TRBV29-1, the J gene TRBJ2-2, with 16 bases identical to TRBD2. The CDR3 is made up of 17 amino acids. Looked up from germline, CDR1 is SQVTM and CDR2 is ANQGSEA. The V segment lost 3 bases and the J segment 0 bases; nucleotides outside the gene matches: 1. The CDR3 sequence is CSVEGTSGRANTGELFF. CDR3 coding DNA: TGCAGCGTTGAGGGGACTAGCGGGAGGGCGAACACCGGGGAGCTGTTTTTT.

This clone was observed once. The chain joins TRBV18 to TRBJ2-4, with unresolved D. Germline V gives CDR1 KGHSH, CDR2 LQKENI. The CDR3 length is 13 residues. The V end was cut by 2 bases, the J end by 7 bases, with 9 bases between. The CDR3 loop is CASSPKNGNIQYF. The CDR3, as DNA: TGTGCCAGCTCACCAAAAAACGGGAACATTCAGTACTTC.

V gene TRBV14 combines with J gene TRBJ2-7, with D possibly being TRBD2 (5 bases). V lost 4 bases and J 2 bases, leaving 12 bases between the germline ends. This CDR3 is built from 14 residues. Germline CDR1 is SGHDN and CDR2 is FVKESK. The CDR3 loop reads CASSRPGNAYEQYF. CDR3 sequence (DNA): TGTGCCAGCAGCCGCCCCGGGAATGCCTACGAGCAGTACTTC.

The J gene is TRBJ1-1, the V gene TRBV5-4; D may be TRBD1 (6 bases). CDR1 and CDR2 (germline): SGHNT, YYREEE (reference sequence). The CDR3 covers 12 residues. Trimming left V 5 bases short and J 10 bases short, with 15 bases between. Here the CDR3 DNA reads TGTGCCAGCAGTCAAGGGGGACCGCCAGCTTTCTTT. Its protein product is CASSQGGPPAFF.

The genes are TRBV9 and TRBJ2-3, with a weak D call TRBD1 (5 bases). This CDR3 is 16 amino acids long. V lost 3 bases, J lost 1 base, and 15 bases lay in between. CDR1 and CDR2 (germline): SGDLS, YYNGEE. The CDR3 protein is CASSARTHGGTDTQYF. For the CDR3, the DNA is TGTGCCAGCAGCGCCAGGACACACGGCGGCACAGATACGCAGTATTTT.

Regarding this clone: The junction shows a germline mismatch at one end, possibly a read error. This chain connects TRBV7-9 to TRBJ1-5, with D perhaps TRBD1 (6 bases). Germline CDR1 reads SEHNR; CDR2 reads FQNEAQ (reference sequence). This CDR3 has 16 amino acids. CDR3 amino acids: CSSSLWTVGSNQPQHF. The CDR3 bases are TGTTCCAGCAGCCTCTGGACAGTGGGTAGCAATCAGCCCCAGCATTTT.

CDR3 coding DNA: TGTGCCAGCAGTTACAGGGGGGTTAACGAGCAGTACTTC. It encodes CASSYRGVNEQYF. V gene TRBV2 combines with J gene TRBJ2-5, with 8 bases aligning to TRBD1. Gene TRBJ2-7 matches the end of the DNA better, so the J call may be wrong. Germline V gene lookup returns CDR1 SNHLY and CDR2 FYNNEI. The CDR3 covers 13 residues.

This sequence joins TRBV12-2 and TRBJ1-1; TRBD1, the table's D call, lacks a check against the DNA. TRBV12-2 is a known pseudogene. The CDR3 has 23 residues. CDR3 sequence (DNA): TGTGCAAGTCGCTTAAAAGGGGCCCGGGGGGGACAGGGTTTTTCCCGACGGAACACTGAAGCTTTCTTT. Protein sequence: CASRLKGARGGQGFSRRNTEAFF.

This chain uses TRBV2 with TRBJ2-3, with 8 positions matching TRBD1. After removal of 4 bases from V and 0 bases from J, the junction contained 3 bases not matched to a gene. The V gene's germline CDR1 is SNHLY and CDR2 FYNNEI. The CDR3 runs to 15 residues. CDR3 loop: CASSGGQVSTDTQYF. The DNA for the CDR3 is TGTGCCAGCAGTGGGGGACAGGTTAGCACAGATACGCAGTATTTT.

V is TRBV18 and J is TRBJ2-5; D possibly corresponds to TRBD2 (5 bases). Germline CDR1 KGHSH, CDR2 LQKENI. CDR3 length: 13 residues. With 3 bases removed from V and 5 bases from J, the gap between germline ends came to 10 bases. The CDR3 nucleotides are TGTGCCAGCTCACCGCGGAGGACGGAGACCCAGTACTTC. Translating it yields CASSPRRTETQYF.

The sample holds a few counts of this clone. This chain links TRBV7-8 with TRBJ1-6; TRBD1 matches 7 bases. Germline V lookup: CDR1 SGHVS, CDR2 FQNEAQ. Trimming removed 1 base from V and 10 bases from J; junction bases left unmatched: 4. The CDR3 totals 14 residues. The CDR3 DNA reads as TGTGCCAGCAGCTTAGAGGGGGCACCATCACCCCTCCACTTT. Its translation is CASSLEGAPSPLHF.

The chain joins TRBV29-1 to TRBJ2-3, with 10 bases aligning to TRBD1. The V gene end was trimmed by 5 bases and the J gene end by 6 bases; junction bases not matched to a gene: 5. The CDR3 extends over 13 amino acids. In germline, CDR1 is SQVTM, CDR2 ANQGSEA. CDR3 nucleotide sequence: TGCAGCGTTCGGGGACAGGGGCGGGATACGCAGTATTTT. Its protein is CSVRGQGRDTQYF.

This clone occurred a few times. This chain links TRBV6-5 with TRBJ1-1; tentatively, D is TRBD1 (5 bases). Germline V lookup: CDR1 MNHEY, CDR2 SVGAGI. Trimming took 1 base from V and 1 from J, leaving 7 bases between them. The CDR3 runs to 14 residues. The CDR3 sequence: CASSYLGANTEAFF. The CDR3 DNA is TGTGCCAGCAGTTACTTAGGGGCGAACACTGAAGCTTTCTTT.

This clone has only a few counts. V usage is TRBV15 and J usage is TRBJ2-7, with TRBD1 identical over 7 bases. The CDR3 runs 16 residues. J gave up 4 bases and V 3 bases, and 12 bases lay outside the gene matches. Germline CDR1 and CDR2: LNHNV and YYDKDF (reference sequence). The CDR3 loop is CATSSGLGYRGYEQYF. Here the CDR3 DNA reads TGTGCCACCAGCAGTGGGTTGGGCTACAGGGGTTACGAGCAGTACTTC.